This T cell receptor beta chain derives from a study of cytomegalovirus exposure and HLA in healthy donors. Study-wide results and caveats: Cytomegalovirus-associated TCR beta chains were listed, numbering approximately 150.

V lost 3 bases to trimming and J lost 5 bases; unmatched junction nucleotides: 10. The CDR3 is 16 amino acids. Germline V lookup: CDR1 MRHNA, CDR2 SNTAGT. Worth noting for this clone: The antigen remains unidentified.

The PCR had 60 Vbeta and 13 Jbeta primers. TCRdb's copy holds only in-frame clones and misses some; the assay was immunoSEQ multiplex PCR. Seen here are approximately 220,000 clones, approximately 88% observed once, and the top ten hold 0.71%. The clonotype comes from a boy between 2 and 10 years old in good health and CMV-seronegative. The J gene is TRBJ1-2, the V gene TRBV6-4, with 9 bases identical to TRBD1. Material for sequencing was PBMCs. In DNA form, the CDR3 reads TGTGCCAGCAGTGAAAACTACCAGACAGGGGGGTATGGCTACACCTTC. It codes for CASSENYQTGGYGYTF.